The 17 T cell receptor beta chains below come from one sample, sequenced in a study of control samples from healthy donors and cancer patients. Only in-frame clones appear in the TCRdb table, and some are missing; sequencing was by immunoSEQ multiplex PCR. This table holds about 170,000 clones, around 90% found once. Specimen: blood. The receptors stem from a young man in good health.

The rearrangement joins TRBV19 to TRBJ1-1; D is ambiguous. This CDR3 is 12 amino acids long. Trimming shortened V by 4 bases and J by 5 bases, and 8 bases separated the two germline ends. Germline lookup yields CDR1 LNHDA and CDR2 SQIVND (reference sequence). In DNA form, the CDR3 reads TGTGCCAGTAGTAAGCGGGGAACTGAAGCTTTCTTT. Encoded protein: CASSKRGTEAFF.

This clone showed up just once. The chain combines TRBV6-1 with TRBJ2-3; perhaps D is TRBD1 or TRBD2 (5 bases each). Deletions cut 0 bases from V and 8 bases from J, with 9 bases between. The CDR3 totals 13 residues. Germline V gene sequence: CDR1 MNHNS, CDR2 SASEGT. The CDR3 sequence is CASSEAGDRTQYF. In DNA, the CDR3 is TGTGCCAGCAGTGAAGCGGGGGACCGTACGCAGTATTTT.

V usage is TRBV18 and J usage is TRBJ1-4; tentative D call: TRBD1 (6 bases). CDR3 length: 14 amino acids. V gave up 2 bases and J gave up 7 bases, with 11 bases separating them. Germline V lookup: CDR1 KGHSH, CDR2 LQKENI. The CDR3 sequence is CASSPGGAGEKLFF. In DNA form, the CDR3 reads TGTGCCAGCTCACCAGGGGGCGCAGGTGAAAAACTGTTTTTT.

The chain is built from TRBV6-5 and TRBJ1-4; D ambiguous. There are 12 residues in the CDR3. V lost 8 bases and J 4 bases, leaving 8 bases between the germline ends. The V gene's germline CDR1 is MNHEY and CDR2 SVGAGI. The DNA for the CDR3 is TGTGCCAGCGGGCGAAATAATGAAAAACTGTTTTTT. It encodes CASGRNNEKLFF.

The CDR3 region is CASSLGDSSYNEQFF. The CDR3 DNA reads as TGTGCCAGCAGCTTAGGAGATAGCTCCTACAATGAGCAGTTCTTC. V gene TRBV7-9 combines with J gene TRBJ2-1; D gene uncertain. V was shortened by 1 base and J by 0 bases, with 7 bases between the two germline ends. Germline V gene data show CDR1 as SEHNR and CDR2 as FQNEAQ (reference sequence). The CDR3 is 15 amino acids.

Written as DNA, the CDR3 is TGTGCCAGCAGCCAAAAGGCCGGGACTAGCGGCCTCACAGATACGCAGTATTTT. It encodes CASSQKAGTSGLTDTQYF. The genes are TRBV14 and TRBJ2-3; TRBD2 matches at 11 bases. CDR3 length equals 18 residues. With V trimmed by 2 bases and J by 2 bases, 9 bases remained unmatched. CDR1 and CDR2 (germline): SGHDN, FVKESK.

The chain couples TRBV15 to TRBJ1-5; unclear D gene. V was shortened by 5 bases and J by 4 bases, with 12 bases between the two germline ends. The CDR3 totals 14 residues. Germline loops: CDR1 LNHNV, CDR2 YYDKDF (reference sequence). CDR3 sequence (DNA): TGTGCCACCAGCGACCCGGGATTTAATCAGCCCCAGCATTTT. This translates into CATSDPGFNQPQHF. Full variable domain (rest looked up from reference TRBV15 and TRBJ1-5): DAMVIQNPRYQVTQFGKPVTLSCSQTLNHNVMYWYQQKSSQAPKLLFHYYDKDFNNEADTPDNFQSRRPNTSFCFLDIRSPGLGDTAMYLCATSDPGFNQPQHFGDGTRLSIL.

This rearrangement joins TRBV6-4 to TRBJ1-6; D might be TRBD1 (6 bases). Germline loops: CDR1 MRHNA, CDR2 SNTAGT. CDR3 length equals 14 residues. The V end was cut by 2 bases, the J end by 8 bases, with 10 bases between. The CDR3 region has the DNA TGTGCCAGCAGTGACCGCGCAGGGGATTCACCCCTCCACTTT. Protein: CASSDRAGDSPLHF.

The J gene is TRBJ2-7, the V gene TRBV7-9; D unresolved. Germline assignment: CDR1 SEHNR and CDR2 FQNEAQ (reference sequence). Trimming cost V 0 bases and J 0 bases, with 6 bases left between them. The CDR3 covers 14 residues. CDR3 coding DNA: TGTGCCAGCAGCTTAGCTTCGGTCTCCTACGAGCAGTACTTC. It yields the protein CASSLASVSYEQYF.

The J gene is TRBJ2-1, the V gene TRBV27; D is perhaps TRBD1 (6 bases). Germline V gene lookup returns CDR1 MNHEY and CDR2 SMNVEV (reference sequence). This CDR3 is 13 amino acids long. V was trimmed by 5 bases and J by 12 bases, leaving 17 bases between them. CDR3 nucleotide sequence: TGTGCCAGCAGTCTTCGGGTATTACAGGGGCAGTTCTTC. Residues: CASSLRVLQGQFF.

This chain links TRBV4-1 with TRBJ1-3; D unresolved. Germline loops: CDR1 MGHRA, CDR2 YSYEKL. The CDR3 has 12 residues. V lost 8 bases, J lost 4 bases, and 9 bases lay in between. The CDR3 DNA reads TGCGCCAGCTTAGATTGGGGAAACACCATATATTTT. Its protein product is CASLDWGNTIYF.

The chain combines TRBV7-9 with TRBJ1-2; D not resolved. Germline V gene lookup returns CDR1 SEHNR and CDR2 FQNEAQ (reference sequence). CDR3 length: 16 amino acids. Trimming took 4 bases from V and 0 from J, leaving 15 bases between them. The CDR3 DNA reads as TGTGCCAGCAGCTCAGCCTTGGTGGCCGCTAACTATGGCTACACCTTC. Protein product: CASSSALVAANYGYTF. The variable domain in full, completed from reference TRBV7-9 and TRBJ1-2, reads DTGVSQNPRHKITKRGQNVTFRCDPISEHNRLYWYRQTLGQGPEFLTYFQNEAQLEKSRLLSDRFSAERPKGSFSTLEIQRTEQGDSAMYLCASSSALVAANYGYTFGSGTRLTVV.

The rearrangement joins TRBV6-5 to TRBJ2-5; TRBD2 aligns across 10 bases. Trimming at V came to 8 bases and at J to 5 bases, leaving 5 bases not matched to a gene. Germline V gives CDR1 MNHEY, CDR2 SVGAGI. The CDR3 sequence is 13 residues long. Here the CDR3 reads CASGSGGAETQYF. CDR3 bases: TGTGCCAGCGGGAGCGGGGGGGCTGAGACCCAGTACTTC.

The chain combines TRBV3-1 (or the pseudogene TRBV3-2) with TRBJ1-1; D ambiguous. Trimming removed 3 bases at V and 1 base at J, with 3 bases between. Germline V lookup: CDR1 LGHDT, CDR2 YNNKEL (reference sequence). CDR3 length: 12 residues. The CDR3 protein is CASSHENTEAFF. The CDR3 DNA reads as TGTGCCAGCAGCCACGAGAACACTGAAGCTTTCTTT.

The rearrangement links TRBV19 to TRBJ1-6; perhaps TRBD1 as D (6 bases). Germline lookup yields CDR1 LNHDA and CDR2 SQIVND (reference sequence). V was pared by 6 bases and J by 4 bases, with 13 bases between. The CDR3 runs 15 residues. CDR3 in amino acids: CASRTMDRYNSPLHF. DNA for the CDR3: TGTGCCAGTAGAACCATGGACAGATATAATTCACCCCTCCACTTT. The full variable domain, completed using reference TRBV19 and TRBJ1-6, is DGGITQSPKYLFRKEGQNVTLSCEQNLNHDAMYWYRQDPGQGLRLIYYSQIVNDFQKGDIAEGYSVSREKKESFPLTVTSAQKNPTAFYLCASRTMDRYNSPLHFGNGTRLTVT.

The CDR3 region has the DNA TGTGCCAGCAGCATGGACATATCCGGGGAGCTGTTTTTT. Its translation: CASSMDISGELFF. The gene calls are TRBV7-2 and TRBJ2-2; TRBD1 is a possible D gene (5 bases). Trimming stripped 5 bases from V and 6 bases from J, with 10 bases between. Germline V gene data show CDR1 as SGHTA and CDR2 as FQGNSA. The CDR3 runs to 13 residues.

This rearrangement joins TRBV5-1 to TRBJ1-4; D not certain. The germline V and J ends were trimmed by 0 bases and 0 bases, with 9 bases remaining between them. Germline assignment: CDR1 SGHRS and CDR2 YFSETQ. This CDR3 comprises 16 residues. The CDR3: CASSLALSATNEKLFF. For the CDR3, the DNA is TGCGCCAGCAGCTTGGCCCTTTCAGCAACTAATGAAAAACTGTTTTTT.